This TCR beta chain derives from a study of blood T cell repertoires in COVID-19 (dated by TCRdb to about 2020). With regard to the full study: Samples covering the acute and convalescent phases of COVID-19 were provided by collaborators in the United States, Italy and Spain. The prospective study material was composed of cDNA or gDNA derived from T cells, B-cell-depleted T cells, or PBMCs. The dataset comprised deeply sampled blood TCRbeta repertoires from subjects exposed to, actively infected with, or recovered from COVID-19. The repertoires were released in a freely available public database meant as a resource for research on the immune response to SARS-CoV-2. Samples came from the ongoing ImmuneRACE study (first 160 participants) plus 1,254 subjects from 6 global collaborators. A de-identified subject ID, COVID-19 status, age in years and sex were almost always included in the sample metadata. Where available, HLA class I and class II types were taken from metadata supplied by the sample provider and were not determined by assay-based typing. Here is what the overall study found, with its caveats: The quantity of clinical and demographic metadata differed by source and by participant and was supplied without curation.

One collaborating source in Seattle enrolled patients during active infection and followed them longitudinally through the course of disease. Each collaborating institution followed its own protocols to collect whole blood in K2EDTA tubes. Collaborator samples were shipped for TCRbeta analysis as frozen whole blood, isolated PBMCs, or DNA extracted from either sample type. Points on this clone: Its target antigen remains unknown. No base-level quality is on record; no much larger clone is a single base apart.

The junction shows trimming of 6 bases on V and 1 base on J, plus 14 bases between the germline ends. Including cysteine and phenylalanine, the CDR3 has 15 amino acids. Only CDR3 DNA remains: 45 bases, in frame from the first base. The germline V gene (reference sequence) gives CDR1 as LNHDA and CDR2 as SQIVND. The immunoSEQ Assay, a bias-controlled multiplex PCR, was used to amplify TCRbeta CDR3 regions from genomic DNA. On the authors' methods: Nucleated cell counts per sample were estimated from amplification of reference gene primers within the assay. To quantify the absolute abundance of each unique TCRbeta CDR3 rearrangement, sequence reads were collapsed and filtered. Productive Simpson clonality was computed per sample as the square root of Simpson's diversity index over productive rearrangements. TCRdb obtained this table from immuneACCESS and retained in-frame rearrangements with V and J assigned. These tables miss some clones; where compared with another copy, unresolved V genes account for less than half of the shortfall, and the remainder is unexplained. From that table come the V and J calls and clone size; the DNA was used to work out D and trimming. For this sample there are fewer than 300,000 clones; roughly 84% appear just once. More than 1.2% of the sample rests with the top ten.

The rearrangement joined TRBV19 to TRBJ2-3; a tentative D call is TRBD2 (6 bases match). The TCR originated in a human donor with COVID-19, enrolled during active disease. The donor label of this sample is uncertain. The specimen was peripheral blood. The DNA is TGTGCCAGTAGACTCCCGGGAGTGGGCACAGATACGCAGTATTTT. It specifies CASRLPGVGTDTQYF.